One sample yielded the 6 T cell receptor beta chains listed below, sequenced in a study of cytomegalovirus exposure and HLA in healthy donors. PCR primers comprised 60 Vbeta and 13 Jbeta primers. Sequencing was performed with immunoSEQ multiplex PCR; in TCRdb, only in-frame clones are kept and a portion is missing. The table shows about 120,000 clones, with around two thirds occurring only once. The sequenced sample was PBMCs. The origin of the receptors is a woman aged 40 to 50 in good health and CMV-seropositive.

V and J are TRBV19 and TRBJ1-2, with D perhaps TRBD1 (6 bases). Germline V CDR1 and CDR2: LNHDA, SQIVND (reference sequence). Deletions cut 3 bases from V and 7 bases from J, with 12 bases between. The CDR3 length is 13 residues. DNA of the CDR3: TGTGCCAGTAGTATGGGGTCACAGGGTGGCTACACCTTC. This codes for CASSMGSQGGYTF. The variable domain in full, with the rest retrieved from reference TRBV19 and TRBJ1-2, is DGGITQSPKYLFRKEGQNVTLSCEQNLNHDAMYWYRQDPGQGLRLIYYSQIVNDFQKGDIAEGYSVSREKKESFPLTVTSAQKNPTAFYLCASSMGSQGGYTFGSGTRLTVV.

J is TRBJ2-3 and V is TRBV7-2; TRBD1 aligns across 8 bases. V lost 3 bases and J lost 5; bases outside the gene matches: 7. Germline CDR1 SGHTA, CDR2 FQGNSA. The CDR3 is 15 residues long. CDR3 residues: CASSFNRGSIDTQYF. The CDR3 coding sequence is TGTGCCAGCAGCTTCAACAGGGGGTCCATAGATACGCAGTATTTT.

This chain uses TRBV6-1 with TRBJ2-1, with D possibly matching TRBD1 (6 bases). Germline V CDR1 and CDR2: MNHNS, SASEGT. CDR3 length: 13 amino acids. The germline V and J ends were trimmed by 9 bases and 4 bases, with 13 bases remaining between them. CDR3 residues: CASRRQEYNEQFF. Here the CDR3 DNA reads TGTGCCAGTCGTAGACAGGAATACAATGAGCAGTTCTTC.

The V gene is TRBV2, the J gene TRBJ2-1; 10 nucleotides match TRBD1. From germline, CDR1 is SNHLY and CDR2 FYNNEI. The CDR3 contains 16 residues. Unmatched junction bases numbered 17, after V lost 7 bases and J lost 11 bases. CDR3 protein: CASTHRTGTGEKKQFF. The CDR3 DNA reads TGTGCCAGCACGCACAGGACCGGGACAGGGGAGAAAAAGCAGTTCTTC.

The chain uses TRBV27 and TRBJ2-3; D gene ambiguous. Trimming cost V 0 bases and J 2 bases, with 6 bases left between them. The CDR3 is 14 amino acids. CDR1 and CDR2 (germline): MNHEY, SMNVEV (reference sequence). The CDR3 sequence: CASSLSYFTDTQYF. The CDR3 nucleotides are TGTGCCAGCAGTTTATCCTACTTCACAGATACGCAGTATTTT.

The chain carries TRBV25-1 and TRBJ2-3, with 8 bases lining up with TRBD2. The V gene end was trimmed by 1 base and the J gene end by 1 base; junction bases not matched to a gene: 4. Germline CDR1 MGHDK, CDR2 SYGVNS. The CDR3 runs 16 residues. This CDR3 reads CASSEWEAGGTDTQYF. The DNA of the CDR3 is TGTGCCAGCAGTGAATGGGAAGCGGGGGGCACAGATACGCAGTATTTT.